The clone carrying this TCR beta chain was observed a few times. A read error may explain this, as a much larger clone is one base away. The trim removed 4 bases at V and 4 bases at J, leaving 11 bases unmatched. The CDR3 extends over 15 amino acids. The germline gives CDR1 DFQATT, CDR2 SNEGSKA (reference sequence). These data come from a study of blood T cells in healthy people across ages. The authors ran a second PCR of roughly 7 to 11 cycles using a sample-barcoded 5' primer and a J-beta primer mix. One entry per CDR3 protein, called by TCRdb with MiXCR from the 5' RACE reads. The profile shows about 640,000 distinct CDR3 sequences, approximately 30% of them singletons.

This receptor was taken from an elderly woman in good health. What was sequenced was blood. The V and J genes are TRBV20-1 and TRBJ1-2, with TRBD1 matching 8 bases. The CDR3 DNA sequence: TGCAGTGCTATCATGGCAGGGGGCGCTTCCTATGGCTACACCTTC. As protein: CSAIMAGGASYGYTF.